The 13 T cell receptor beta chains below were found in one sample sequenced in a study of brain metastases from non-small cell lung cancer. TCRdb keeps only in-frame clones here, not all; method: immunoSEQ multiplex PCR. The sample shows some 4,300 clones, roughly 85% of them seen only once. The sample consisted of primary lung tumor tissue. The receptors here all came from a donor at least 40 years old with non-small cell lung cancer.

This chain links TRBV6-5 with TRBJ2-5, with D perhaps being TRBD1 or TRBD2 (5 bases each). Germline V CDR1 and CDR2: MNHEY, SVGAGI. The CDR3 is made up of 16 amino acids. V lost 2 bases, J lost 1 base, and 14 bases lay in between. DNA for the CDR3: TGTGCCAGCAGTTACCGGGACCTAGCCCCCCAAGAGACCCAGTACTTC. Amino acids: CASSYRDLAPQETQYF.

The chain is built from TRBV18 and TRBJ1-5; D unresolved. This CDR3 comprises 13 residues. Trimming took 2 bases from V and 5 from J, leaving 7 bases between them. The germline V gene has CDR1 KGHSH and CDR2 LQKENI. The CDR3: CASSPEVHQPQHF. The CDR3 region has the DNA TGTGCCAGCTCACCAGAGGTCCATCAGCCCCAGCATTTT.

V gene TRBV6-4 combines with J gene TRBJ2-3; TRBD2 aligns across 11 bases. After removal of 5 bases from V and 3 bases from J, the junction contained 10 bases not matched to a gene. CDR1 MRHNA and CDR2 SNTAGT come from the germline V gene. The CDR3 totals 17 residues. The CDR3 DNA reads as TGTGCCAGCAGTCCCCCGGGACTAGCGGCCCTTACAGATACGCAGTATTTT. Encoded protein: CASSPPGLAALTDTQYF.

There are a few counts of this clone. This chain connects TRBV7-2 to TRBJ2-7, with no clear D. The CDR3 is 14 residues long. Germline CDR1 reads SGHTA; CDR2 reads FQGNSA. V was shortened by 1 base and J by 3 bases, with 10 bases between the two germline ends. The CDR3 is CASSLEALLYEQYF. CDR3 sequence (DNA): TGTGCCAGCAGCTTAGAAGCTCTCCTCTACGAGCAGTACTTC.

The V and J genes are TRBV7-8 and TRBJ1-6, with D perhaps matching TRBD1 (5 bases). Between the trimmed V and J ends, which lost 5 bases and 10 bases, there was a span of 15 bases. CDR3 length equals 14 residues. Germline assignment: CDR1 SGHVS and CDR2 FQNEAQ. The CDR3 DNA reads as TGTGCCAGCAGCCGTGATACAGGACGGTCACCCCTCCACTTT. Translation gives CASSRDTGRSPLHF.

The chain is built from TRBV6-4 and TRBJ2-3; D is undetermined. The CDR3 totals 15 residues. From germline, CDR1 is MRHNA and CDR2 SNTAGT. Trimming cost V 3 bases and J 0 bases, with 10 bases left between them. In DNA form, the CDR3 reads TGTGCCAGCAGTGATTCTTGGGCAAGCACAGATACGCAGTATTTT. This translates into CASSDSWASTDTQYF.

This clone was detected a few times. V gene TRBV28 combines with J gene TRBJ1-4, with D perhaps matching TRBD1 (5 bases). Germline CDR1 is MDHEN and CDR2 is SYDVKM. Trimming shortened V by 5 bases and J by 2 bases, and 12 bases separated the two germline ends. The CDR3 has 15 residues. The DNA of the CDR3 is TGTGCCAGCAGTGTCGGGGGAACGACTAATGAAAAACTGTTTTTT. Its translation: CASSVGGTTNEKLFF.

This chain joins TRBV14 and TRBJ2-7; 7 nucleotides match TRBD1. The ends lost 8 bases at V and 2 bases at J; junction bases unmatched: 0. This CDR3 is 11 amino acids long. Germline CDR1 SGHDN, CDR2 FVKESK. CDR3 amino acids: CASGQAYEQYF. CDR3 coding DNA: TGTGCCAGCGGACAGGCCTACGAGCAGTACTTC.

The table lists this clone with a few counts. The V gene is TRBV28, the J gene TRBJ2-7, with TRBD2 as a possible D gene (5 bases). From germline, CDR1 is MDHEN and CDR2 SYDVKM. This CDR3 comprises 12 residues. The CDR3 DNA sequence: TGTGCAAGCGAGGGTGGTACCTACGAGCAGTACTTC. Its translation: CASEGGTYEQYF. The full variable domain, in which reference TRBV28 and TRBJ2-7 provide the parts outside the CDR3, is DVKVTQSSRYLVKRTGEKVFLECVQDMDHENMFWYRQDPGLGLRLIYFSYDVKMKEKGDIPEGYSVSREKKERFSLILESASTNQTSMYLCASEGGTYEQYFGPGTRLTVT.

This chain connects TRBV4-1 to TRBJ2-7; the D gene is possibly TRBD1 (5 bases). The CDR3 sequence is 15 residues long. With 0 bases removed from V and 2 bases from J, the gap between germline ends came to 11 bases. Germline CDR1 is MGHRA and CDR2 is YSYEKL. The CDR3 is CASSQDRAGTYEQYF. Here the CDR3 DNA reads TGCGCCAGCAGCCAAGATAGGGCAGGGACCTACGAGCAGTACTTC.

This clone was detected only once. This chain uses TRBV14 with TRBJ1-6; D remains unclear. Per germline, CDR1 SGHDN and CDR2 FVKESK. The CDR3 has 14 amino acids. Trimming removed 0 bases from V and 5 bases from J, with 5 bases in between. The CDR3 reads CASSQEANNSPLHF. CDR3 DNA: TGTGCCAGCAGCCAAGAGGCGAATAATTCACCCCTCCACTTT.

This clone was found once. V gene TRBV18 combines with J gene TRBJ2-2; 7 nucleotides agree with TRBD1. CDR3 length equals 16 residues. Trimming at V came to 4 bases and at J to 4 bases, leaving 9 bases not matched to a gene. Germline CDR1 is KGHSH and CDR2 is LQKENI. The CDR3 DNA follows: TGTGCCAGCTCACAAAACAGGGGCATAAGCACCGGGGAGCTGTTTTTT. This gives the protein CASSQNRGISTGELFF.

V is TRBV27 and J is TRBJ2-1; 10 bases fit TRBD2. Germline V CDR1 and CDR2: MNHEY, SMNVEV (reference sequence). The CDR3 covers 15 residues. J was trimmed by 7 bases and V by 4 bases; bases with no gene match: 7. CDR3 residues: CASSWSSGRGNEQFF. The CDR3 DNA sequence: TGTGCCAGCAGTTGGTCCAGCGGGAGGGGAAATGAGCAGTTCTTC.